What follows describes a single TCR beta chain. Its target is unknown. The CDR3 is made up of 14 amino acids. J gave up 5 bases and V 3 bases, and 4 bases lay outside the gene matches. In TCRdb, the 5' RACE reads were re-called with MiXCR into one record per CDR3 protein. Of under 850,000 distinct CDR3 sequences in the sample, around 20% are singletons; the top ten hold over 15%. This entry comes from a study of CD8 T cells in ankylosing spondylitis. Regarding the study as a whole: Characteristic, it appeared, of ankylosing spondylitis blood was a TCR beta motif of fewer than 10 highly homologous variants.

The TCR comes from a male donor with ankylosing spondylitis. This sequence joins TRBV12-3 or TRBV12-4 and TRBJ1-5, with 7 nucleotides matching TRBD1. Input material: blood, either unsorted or a sorted T cell fraction (not recorded which). CDR3 nucleotides: TGTGCCAGCAGTTTCGGCAGGGGGGATCAGCCCCAGCATTTT. Its protein is CASSFGRGDQPQHF.